The 3 T cell receptor beta chains listed next were all sequenced from one sample in a study of cytomegalovirus exposure and HLA in healthy donors. This PCR relied on a set of 60 Vbeta primers and 13 Jbeta primers. The method was immunoSEQ multiplex PCR; TCRdb's version includes in-frame clones alone and lacks a portion of them. The sample comprises about 96,000 clones, about 70% of which are singletons, and over 12% rests with the top ten. The sequencing sample was made of PBMCs. These TCRs come from a woman in her sixties or seventies in good health and CMV-seropositive.

This clone occurred once. The junction departs from the called germline gene at one end, perhaps through a read error. The rearrangement links TRBV7-9 to TRBJ1-4, with TRBD1 matching over 10 bases. CDR3 size: 13 residues. Germline assignment: CDR1 SEHNR and CDR2 FQNEAQ (reference sequence). The chain's CDR3 is CSSSWTGGEKLFF. The CDR3 DNA follows: TGTTCCAGCAGCTGGACAGGGGGGGAAAAACTGTTTTTT.

This clone was counted only a few times. This rearrangement joins TRBV5-5 to TRBJ2-1; maybe TRBD1 (6 bases). Germline V gives CDR1 SGHKS, CDR2 YYEKEE (reference sequence). Trimming took off 1 base at V and 4 bases at J, with 12 bases between the two ends. The CDR3 sequence is 15 residues long. CDR3 in amino acids: CASSLFSGVYNEQFF. Here the CDR3 DNA reads TGTGCCAGCAGCTTGTTTTCAGGGGTATACAATGAGCAGTTCTTC.

The chain employs TRBV28 and TRBJ1-1, with a weak D call TRBD1 (6 bases). This CDR3 has 17 amino acids. Trimming removed 6 bases at V and 1 base at J, with 21 bases between. Germline V gene sequence: CDR1 MDHEN, CDR2 SYDVKM. CDR3 residues: CASSPSAPDRSNTEAFF. In DNA form, the CDR3 reads TGTGCCAGCAGCCCTTCGGCCCCTGACAGGTCGAACACTGAAGCTTTCTTT.